This TCR beta chain comes out of a study of blood T cells in healthy people across ages. Regarding the study as a whole: Older individuals had lower TCR beta diversity per million T cells (the decline was roughly linear).

The use of a sample-barcoded 5' primer and a J-beta primer mix characterized a second PCR of roughly 6 to 12 cycles. A single record per CDR3 protein comes from TCRdb applying MiXCR to the 5' RACE reads. Counted here are fewer than 1,200,000 distinct CDR3 sequences, under 30% occurring once; the ten biggest clones make up around 0.75%. V was trimmed by 1 base and J by 3 bases, leaving 8 bases between them. The CDR3 consists of 13 residues. Germline CDR1 and CDR2: DFQATT and SNEGSKA (reference sequence). This clonotype was seen only a few times. Its antigen is not identified. In addition, the sample was reused for a study of T cells of mothers and their children.

The sequenced sample consisted of blood. The chain is built from TRBV20-1 and TRBJ2-3; D is unclear. The TCR comes from a girl aged 2 to 10 in good health. The CDR3 loop is CSARVLTTDTQYF. The CDR3 bases are TGCAGTGCTAGAGTGCTGACAACAGATACGCAGTATTTT.